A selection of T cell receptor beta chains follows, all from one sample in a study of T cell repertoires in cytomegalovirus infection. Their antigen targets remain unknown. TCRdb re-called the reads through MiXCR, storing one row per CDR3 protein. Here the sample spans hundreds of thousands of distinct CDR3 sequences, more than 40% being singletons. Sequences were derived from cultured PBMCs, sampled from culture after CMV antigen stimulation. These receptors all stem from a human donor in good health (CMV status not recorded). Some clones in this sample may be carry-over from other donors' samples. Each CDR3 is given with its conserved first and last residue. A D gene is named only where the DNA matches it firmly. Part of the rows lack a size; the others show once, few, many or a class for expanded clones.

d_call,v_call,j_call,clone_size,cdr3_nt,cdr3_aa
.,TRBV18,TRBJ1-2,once,TGTGCCAGCTCACCGGAGGATGGCTATGGCTACACCTTC,CASSPEDGYGYTF
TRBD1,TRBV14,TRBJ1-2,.,TGTGCCAGCAGCCAGCGGACAGGGTTCTTCGCTAACTATGGCTACACCTTC,CASSQRTGFFANYGYTF
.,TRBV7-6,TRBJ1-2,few,TGTGCCAGCAGCTTAGTCGGCCCTAACTATGGCTACACCTTC,CASSLVGPNYGYTF
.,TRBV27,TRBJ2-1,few,TGTGCCAGCAGTTTAAGTGGGGGCTTAATGTCTACGGATGAGCAGTTCTTC,CASSLSGGLMSTDEQFF
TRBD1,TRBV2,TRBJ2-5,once,TGTGCCAGCAGTGCCCGACAGGGTGAGACCCAGTACTTC,CASSARQGETQYF
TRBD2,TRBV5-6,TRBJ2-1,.,TGTGCCAGCAGCTCCTGGACTAGCGGGAGTTTGAATGAGCAGTTCTTC,CASSSWTSGSLNEQFF
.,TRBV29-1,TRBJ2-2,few,TGCAGCGCCCACAGGGACACCGGGGAGCTGTTTTTT,CSAHRDTGELFF
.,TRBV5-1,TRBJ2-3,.,TGCGCCAGCAGCTTGGAACATCCCCCCGATACGCAGTATTTT,CASSLEHPPDTQYF
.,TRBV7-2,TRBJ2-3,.,TGTGCCAGCAGCGTTGCCGTCGATGACCCACGAGATACGCAGTATTTT,CASSVAVDDPRDTQYF
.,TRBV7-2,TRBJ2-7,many,TGTGCCAGCAGCTTAGCGGGAGCGTCTGGGCAGTACTTC,CASSLAGASGQYF
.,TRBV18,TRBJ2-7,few,TGTGCCAGCTCACCGGGGTCGATCTCCTACGAGCAGTACTTC,CASSPGSISYEQYF
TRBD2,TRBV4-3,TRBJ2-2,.,TGCGCCAGCAGCCGATTTCTAGCGGGAGCGAACACCGGGGAGCTGTTTTTT,CASSRFLAGANTGELFF
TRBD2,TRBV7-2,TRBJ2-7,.,TGTGCCAGTGAGATAGCGGGGTTACCCTACGAGCAGTACTTC,CASEIAGLPYEQYF
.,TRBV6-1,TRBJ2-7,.,TGTGCCAGCAGTGAAATCGTCATAACACCCTACGAGCAGTACTTC,CASSEIVITPYEQYF
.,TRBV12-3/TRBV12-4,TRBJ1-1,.,TGTGCCAGCAGCCCCGGAGGAAGCCCTGAAGCTTTCTTT,CASSPGGSPEAFF
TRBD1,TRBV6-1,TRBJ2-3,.,TGTGCCAGCAGTGAAAGGACAGGGGGCCTAGTAGATACGCAGTATTTT,CASSERTGGLVDTQYF
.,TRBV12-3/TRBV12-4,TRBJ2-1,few,TGTGCCAGCAGCCCGGGGACCCTGGGGGACAATGAGCAGTTCTTC,CASSPGTLGDNEQFF
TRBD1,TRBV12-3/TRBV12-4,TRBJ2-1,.,TGTGCCAGCAGTTTAGGGACAGGGTCGGTAGGAGTCGAGCAGTTCTTC,CASSLGTGSVGVEQFF
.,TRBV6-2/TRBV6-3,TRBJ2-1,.,TGTGCCAGCAGTTCGAGGATTCCATCTTCATACAATGAGCAGTTCTTC,CASSSRIPSSYNEQFF
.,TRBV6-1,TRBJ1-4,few,TGTGCCAGCAGTGAAGCACCCTCTATGTGGGCAACTAATGAAAAACTGTTTTTT,CASSEAPSMWATNEKLFF
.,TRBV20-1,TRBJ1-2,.,TGCAGTGCTAGGGTGTTTGGGACACCGGTTATGAATGGCTACACCTTC,CSARVFGTPVMNGYTF
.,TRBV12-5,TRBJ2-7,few,TGTGCTACAAATCCCGGGACTGGCACCTACGAGCAGTACTTC,CATNPGTGTYEQYF
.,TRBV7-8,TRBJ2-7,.,TGTGCCAGCAGCTTACCTCGGCGCGGGGGCATGTACGAGCAGTACTTC,CASSLPRRGGMYEQYF
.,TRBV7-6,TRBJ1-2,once,TGTGCCAGCAGCTCAACCAGATACAACTATGGCTACACCTTC,CASSSTRYNYGYTF
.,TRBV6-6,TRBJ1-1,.,TGTGCCAGCACCCCCGAGGGGTTGAACACTGAAGCTTTCTTT,CASTPEGLNTEAFF
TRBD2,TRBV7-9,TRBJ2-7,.,TGTGCCAGCAGCAGACTAGCGGTCCCCTACGAGCAGTACTTC,CASSRLAVPYEQYF
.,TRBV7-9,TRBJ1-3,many,TGTGCCAGCAGCTTAAGCACGGGAAACACCATATATTTT,CASSLSTGNTIYF
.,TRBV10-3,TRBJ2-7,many,TGTGCCATCAGCACTCCGGGTCCTACCCACGAGCAGTACTTC,CAISTPGPTHEQYF
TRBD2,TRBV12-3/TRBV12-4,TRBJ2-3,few,TGTGCCAGCATAACTAGCGGGGGGGCCCGAAATACGCAGTATTTT,CASITSGGARNTQYF
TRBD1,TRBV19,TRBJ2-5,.,TGTGCCAGTAGTCCTCCGGGACAGGGCCAAGAGACCCAGTACTTC,CASSPPGQGQETQYF
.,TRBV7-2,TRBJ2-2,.,TGTGCCAGCAGTTCTTCTAGGGCGGGCACCGGGGAGCTGTTTTTT,CASSSSRAGTGELFF
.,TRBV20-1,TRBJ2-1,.,TGCAGTGCTAGGGGAGGCGTCGATGAGCAGTTCTTC,CSARGGVDEQFF
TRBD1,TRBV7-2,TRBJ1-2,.,TGTGCCAGCAGCACCGGACAGGATTCCTATGGCTACACCTTC,CASSTGQDSYGYTF
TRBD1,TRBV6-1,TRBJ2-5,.,TGTGCCAGCAGTCCTGCCGGGACAGGGCAAGAGACCCAGTACTTC,CASSPAGTGQETQYF
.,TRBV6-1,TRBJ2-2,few,TGTGCCATCCGCTCAGCAGGGAACACCGGGGAGCTGTTTTTT,CAIRSAGNTGELFF